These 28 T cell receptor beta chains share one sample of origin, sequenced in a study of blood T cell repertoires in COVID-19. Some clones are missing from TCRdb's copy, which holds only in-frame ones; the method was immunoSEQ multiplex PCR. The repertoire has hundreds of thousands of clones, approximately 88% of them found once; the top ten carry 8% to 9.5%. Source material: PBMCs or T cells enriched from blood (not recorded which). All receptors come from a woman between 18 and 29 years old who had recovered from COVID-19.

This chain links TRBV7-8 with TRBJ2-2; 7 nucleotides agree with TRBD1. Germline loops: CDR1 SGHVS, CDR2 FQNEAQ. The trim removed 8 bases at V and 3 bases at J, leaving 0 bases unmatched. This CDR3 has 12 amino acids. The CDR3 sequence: CASGTDTGELFF. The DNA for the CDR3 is TGTGCCAGCGGGACAGACACCGGGGAGCTGTTTTTT.

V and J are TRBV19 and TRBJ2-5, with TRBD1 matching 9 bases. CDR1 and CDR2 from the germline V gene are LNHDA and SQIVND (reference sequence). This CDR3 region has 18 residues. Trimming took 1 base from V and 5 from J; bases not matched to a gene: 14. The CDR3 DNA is TGTGCCAGTAGTATAGCCAAACACGGGACAGGGAAGGAGGAGACCCAGTACTTC. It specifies CASSIAKHGTGKEETQYF.

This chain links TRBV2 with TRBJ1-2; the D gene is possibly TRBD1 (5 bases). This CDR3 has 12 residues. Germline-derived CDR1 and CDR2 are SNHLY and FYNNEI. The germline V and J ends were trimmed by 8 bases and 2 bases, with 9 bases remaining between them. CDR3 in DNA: TGTGCCAGCGGGGCGGAAAACTATGGCTACACCTTC. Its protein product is CASGAENYGYTF.

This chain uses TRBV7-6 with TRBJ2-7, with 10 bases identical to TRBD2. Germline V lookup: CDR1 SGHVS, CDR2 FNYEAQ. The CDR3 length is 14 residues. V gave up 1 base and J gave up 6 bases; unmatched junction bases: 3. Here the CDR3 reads CASSLEAGGLEQYF. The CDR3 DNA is TGTGCCAGCAGCTTAGAAGCGGGGGGGCTCGAGCAGTACTTC.

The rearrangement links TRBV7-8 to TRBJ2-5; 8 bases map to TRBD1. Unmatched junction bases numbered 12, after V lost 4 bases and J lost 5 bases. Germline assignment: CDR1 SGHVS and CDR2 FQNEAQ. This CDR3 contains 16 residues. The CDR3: CASSSTWTGMRETQYF. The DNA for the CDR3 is TGTGCCAGCAGCTCGACGTGGACAGGGATGAGGGAGACCCAGTACTTC.

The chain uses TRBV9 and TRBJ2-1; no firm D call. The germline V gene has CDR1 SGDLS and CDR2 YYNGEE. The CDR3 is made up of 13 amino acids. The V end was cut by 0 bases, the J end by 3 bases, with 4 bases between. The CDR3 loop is CASSVAGYNEQFF. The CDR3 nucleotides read TGTGCCAGCAGCGTAGCCGGCTACAATGAGCAGTTCTTC.

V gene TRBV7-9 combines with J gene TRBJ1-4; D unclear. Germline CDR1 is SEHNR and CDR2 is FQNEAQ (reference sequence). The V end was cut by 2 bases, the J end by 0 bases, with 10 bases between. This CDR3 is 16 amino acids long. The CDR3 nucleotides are TGTGCCAGCAGCTTATCCTACTCTGCAACTAATGAAAAACTGTTTTTT. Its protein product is CASSLSYSATNEKLFF. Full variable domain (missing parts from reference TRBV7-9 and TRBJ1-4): DTGVSQNPRHKITKRGQNVTFRCDPISEHNRLYWYRQTLGQGPEFLTYFQNEAQLEKSRLLSDRFSAERPKGSFSTLEIQRTEQGDSAMYLCASSLSYSATNEKLFFGSGTQLSVL.

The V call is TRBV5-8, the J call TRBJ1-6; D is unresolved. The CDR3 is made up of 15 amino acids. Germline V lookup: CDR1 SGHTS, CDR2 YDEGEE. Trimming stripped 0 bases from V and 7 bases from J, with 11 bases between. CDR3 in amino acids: CASSLGGGKNSPLHF. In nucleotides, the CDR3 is TGTGCCAGCAGCTTGGGTGGAGGGAAGAATTCACCCCTCCACTTT.

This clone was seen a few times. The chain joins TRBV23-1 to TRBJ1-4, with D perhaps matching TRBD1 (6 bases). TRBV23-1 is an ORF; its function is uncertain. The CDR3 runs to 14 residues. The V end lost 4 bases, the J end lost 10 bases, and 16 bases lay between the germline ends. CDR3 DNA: TGCGCCAGCAGTCCCCCCAGGGGAGGGGGAAAACTGTTTTTT. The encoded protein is CASSPPRGGGKLFF.

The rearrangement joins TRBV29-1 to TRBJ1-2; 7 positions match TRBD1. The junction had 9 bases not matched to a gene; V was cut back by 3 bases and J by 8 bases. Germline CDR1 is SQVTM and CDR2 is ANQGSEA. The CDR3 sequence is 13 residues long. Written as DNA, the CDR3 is TGCAGCGTTGATGGGCGACAGACAGGGGGCTACACCTTC. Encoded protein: CSVDGRQTGGYTF.

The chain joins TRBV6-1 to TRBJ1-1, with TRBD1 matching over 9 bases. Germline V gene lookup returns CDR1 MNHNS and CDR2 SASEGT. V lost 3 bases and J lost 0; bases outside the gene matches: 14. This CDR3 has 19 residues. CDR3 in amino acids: CASSDLPGQGFFMNTEAFF. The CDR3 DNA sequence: TGTGCCAGCAGTGACCTCCCGGGACAGGGCTTCTTCATGAACACTGAAGCTTTCTTT.

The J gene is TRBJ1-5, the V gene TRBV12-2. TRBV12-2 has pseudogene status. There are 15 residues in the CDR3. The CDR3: CASPTSKAEYQPQHF. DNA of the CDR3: TGTGCAAGTCCAACGTCGAAGGCGGAATATCAGCCCCAGCATTTT.

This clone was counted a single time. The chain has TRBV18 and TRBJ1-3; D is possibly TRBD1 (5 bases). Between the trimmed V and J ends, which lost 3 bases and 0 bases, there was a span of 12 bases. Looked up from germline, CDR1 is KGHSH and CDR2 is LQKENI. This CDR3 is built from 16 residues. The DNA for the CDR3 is TGTGCCAGCTCACCTTTAACAGGCATCTCTGGAAACACCATATATTTT. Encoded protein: CASSPLTGISGNTIYF.

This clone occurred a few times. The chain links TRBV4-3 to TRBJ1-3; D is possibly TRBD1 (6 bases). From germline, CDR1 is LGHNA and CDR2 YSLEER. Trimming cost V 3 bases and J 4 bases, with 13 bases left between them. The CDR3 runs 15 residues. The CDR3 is CASSHITGTGNTIYF. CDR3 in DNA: TGCGCCAGCAGCCACATAACAGGGACCGGAAACACCATATATTTT.

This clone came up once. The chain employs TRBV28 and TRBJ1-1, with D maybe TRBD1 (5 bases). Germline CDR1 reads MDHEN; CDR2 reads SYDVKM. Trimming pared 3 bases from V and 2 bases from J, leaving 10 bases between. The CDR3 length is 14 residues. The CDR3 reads CASSFGGGNTEAFF. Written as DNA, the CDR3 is TGTGCCAGCAGTTTTGGGGGGGGAAACACTGAAGCTTTCTTT.

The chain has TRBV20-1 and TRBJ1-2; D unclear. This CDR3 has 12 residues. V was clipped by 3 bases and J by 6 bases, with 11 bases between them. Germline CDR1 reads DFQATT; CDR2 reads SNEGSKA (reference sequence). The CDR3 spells CSASSGFDGYTF. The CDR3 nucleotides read TGCAGTGCTAGTTCTGGCTTCGATGGCTACACCTTC.

For the CDR3, the DNA is TGCGCCAGCAGCCAACTCAACAGAGACACCGGGGAGCTGTTTTTT. This encodes CASSQLNRDTGELFF. The gene calls are TRBV4-3 and TRBJ2-2; D is ambiguous. The CDR3 totals 15 residues. Germline V gives CDR1 LGHNA, CDR2 YSLEER. Between the trimmed V and J ends, which lost 2 bases and 3 bases, there was a span of 10 bases.

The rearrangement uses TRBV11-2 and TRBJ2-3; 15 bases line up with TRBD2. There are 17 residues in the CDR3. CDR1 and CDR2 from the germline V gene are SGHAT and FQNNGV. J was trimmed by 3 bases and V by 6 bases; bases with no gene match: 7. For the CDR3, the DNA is TGTGCCAGCAGTCCCCGGACTAGCGGGGGGGCGACAGATACGCAGTATTTT. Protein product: CASSPRTSGGATDTQYF.

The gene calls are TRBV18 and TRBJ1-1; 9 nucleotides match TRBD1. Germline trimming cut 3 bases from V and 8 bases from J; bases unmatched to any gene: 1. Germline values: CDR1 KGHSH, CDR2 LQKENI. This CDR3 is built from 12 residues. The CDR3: CASSPGQGEAFF. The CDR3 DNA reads TGTGCCAGCTCACCTGGACAGGGGGAAGCTTTCTTT.

This CDR3 is CASRGREETQYF. The CDR3 DNA reads TGTGCCAGCAGGGGGAGGGAAGAGACCCAGTACTTC. This chain links TRBV7-2 with TRBJ2-5; 7 bases are shared with TRBD2. V lost 6 bases to trimming and J lost 3 bases; unmatched junction nucleotides: 1. CDR1 and CDR2 (germline): SGHTA, FQGNSA. The CDR3 loop spans 12 amino acids.

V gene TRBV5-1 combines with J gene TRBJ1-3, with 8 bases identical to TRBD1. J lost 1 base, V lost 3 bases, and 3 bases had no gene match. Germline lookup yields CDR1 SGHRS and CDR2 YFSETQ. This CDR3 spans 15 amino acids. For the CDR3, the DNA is TGCGCCAGCAGCTCGGGGACAGGTTCTGGAAACACCATATATTTT. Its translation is CASSSGTGSGNTIYF.

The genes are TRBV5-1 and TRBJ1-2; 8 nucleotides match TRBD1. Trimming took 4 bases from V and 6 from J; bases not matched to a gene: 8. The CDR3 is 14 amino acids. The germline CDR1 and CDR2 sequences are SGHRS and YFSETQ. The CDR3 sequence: CASSTADRVHGYTF. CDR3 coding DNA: TGCGCCAGCAGCACGGCGGACAGGGTTCATGGCTACACCTTC.

Written as DNA, the CDR3 is TGTGCCAGCACCGGACTCCTCACAGATACGCAGTATTTT. Translation: CASTGLLTDTQYF. The rearrangement uses TRBV5-4 and TRBJ2-3; D may be TRBD2 (5 bases). Germline values: CDR1 SGHNT, CDR2 YYREEE (reference sequence). The ends were cut back, 6 bases at V and 2 bases at J, with 10 bases in the middle. The CDR3 is 13 amino acids.

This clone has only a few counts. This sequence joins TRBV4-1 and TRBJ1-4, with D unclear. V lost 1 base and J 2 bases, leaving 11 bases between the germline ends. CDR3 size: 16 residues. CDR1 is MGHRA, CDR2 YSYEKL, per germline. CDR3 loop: CASSQGRISTNEKLFF. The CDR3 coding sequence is TGCGCCAGCAGCCAAGGCAGGATCTCGACTAATGAAAAACTGTTTTTT.

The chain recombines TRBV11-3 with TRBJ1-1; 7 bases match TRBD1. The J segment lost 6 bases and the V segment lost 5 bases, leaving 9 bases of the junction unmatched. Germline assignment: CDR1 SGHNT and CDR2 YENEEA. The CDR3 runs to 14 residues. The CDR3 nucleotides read TGTGCCAGCAGCCTACAGGGGAACAAGGCTGAAGCTTTCTTT. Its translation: CASSLQGNKAEAFF.

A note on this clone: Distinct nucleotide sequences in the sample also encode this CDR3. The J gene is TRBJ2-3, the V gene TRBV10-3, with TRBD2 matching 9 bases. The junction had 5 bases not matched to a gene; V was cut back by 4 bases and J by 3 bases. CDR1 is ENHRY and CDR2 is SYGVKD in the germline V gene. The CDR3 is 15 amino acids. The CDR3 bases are TGTGCCATCAGTGCCTTAGCGGGGGAAACAGATACGCAGTATTTT. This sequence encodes CAISALAGETDTQYF.

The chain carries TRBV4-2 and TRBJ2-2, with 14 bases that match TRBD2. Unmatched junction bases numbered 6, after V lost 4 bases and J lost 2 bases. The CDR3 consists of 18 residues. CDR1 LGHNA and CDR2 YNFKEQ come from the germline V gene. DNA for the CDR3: TGTGCCAGCAGCCGACAGACTAGCGGGGGGGCTAACACCGGGGAGCTGTTTTTT. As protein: CASSRQTSGGANTGELFF.

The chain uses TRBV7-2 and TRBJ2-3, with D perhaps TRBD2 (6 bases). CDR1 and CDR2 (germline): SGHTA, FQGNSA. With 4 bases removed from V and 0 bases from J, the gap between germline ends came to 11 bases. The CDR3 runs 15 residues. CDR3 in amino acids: CASSSGLMSTDTQYF. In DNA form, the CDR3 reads TGTGCCAGCAGCTCGGGACTGATGAGCACAGATACGCAGTATTTT. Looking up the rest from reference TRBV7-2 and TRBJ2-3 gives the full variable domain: GAGVSQSPSNKVTEKGKDVELRCDPISGHTALYWYRQSLGQGLEFLIYFQGNSAPDKSGLPSDRFSAERTGGSVSTLTIQRTQQEDSAVYLCASSSGLMSTDTQYFGPGTRLTVL.